Here is one TCR beta chain with its context. Its antigen remains unknown. The CDR3 consists of 13 residues. Trimming removed 2 bases at V and 1 base at J, with 6 bases between. Looked up from germline, CDR1 is SGHNT and CDR2 is YYREEE (reference sequence). This sample is drawn from a study of neoadjuvant nivolumab and ipilimumab in lung cancer. Points from the study as a whole: Compared with tumor-adjacent uninvolved lung, resected tumors showed greater richness and clonality.

The method was immunoSEQ multiplex PCR; TCRdb's version includes in-frame clones alone and lacks a portion of them. This repertoire shows more than 25,000 clones, about 70% found once; its top ten account for about 20%. Sequencing was performed on tumor tissue, taken after neoadjuvant nivolumab, alone or with ipilimumab, at or shortly before surgery. The clonotype originates from an adult with non-small cell lung cancer. The J gene is TRBJ1-1, the V gene TRBV5-4, with D unresolved. The CDR3 protein is CASSFRENTEAFF. As DNA, the CDR3 is TGTGCCAGCAGCTTTCGAGAGAACACTGAAGCTTTCTTT.